This T cell receptor beta chain was recorded in a study of a mutant IDH1 vaccine in newly diagnosed glioma (dated by TCRdb to the early 2020s). Looking at the study overall: Patients were given eight vaccinations, in weeks 1, 3, 5, 7, 11, 15, 19 and 23, which matched visits V03 through V10. Vaccination started 4-6 weeks after radiotherapy alone, or was given together with temozolomide cycles in the groups whose treatment included chemotherapy. Of the approximately 35 treated patients, 62.5% were male and around 40% were female, and a mean age of around 40 years was recorded. Before enrollment, most patients had been given radiochemotherapy with temozolomide as standard therapy, while the rest had received either radiotherapy alone or temozolomide alone. Peripheral blood was collected at six visits: V03 (baseline), V05, V07, V10, V12 and V13. For exploratory analyses, longitudinal TCRB deep sequencing was carried out in 25 to 30 treated patients wherever samples were available. Summary of the overall study and its limitations: According to the authors, sample limitations meant that analyses of patient blood samples could not be reproduced. Vaccine-induced immune responses across multiple MHC alleles were detected in approximately 94% of patients. PBMC samples for TCRB deep sequencing were selected based on availability. No apparent relationship was observed between pseudoprogression and alterations in the top peripheral T cell clonotypes detected by TCRB sequencing.

Library method: the immunoSEQ multiplex PCR assay. Rearranged TCR beta chain sequences were amplified with the hsTCRB Kit following the manufacturer's protocol. TCRB libraries were sequenced on an Illumina MiSeq. In the authors' own workflow: The proprietary platform of the kit vendor was used for demultiplexing, trimming and gene mapping. TCRdb mirrors the immuneACCESS table, restricted to in-frame sequences. Some clones are absent from its copies; in checked studies, under half trace to an unresolved V gene, and the reason for the others is unknown. V and J calls and clone size are given by that table; D and trimming were obtained from the DNA. The sample table shows 40,000 or so clones, and about 80% are seen once. Together, the top ten hold around 5.5% of the sample. Including cysteine and phenylalanine, the CDR3 has 13 amino acids. Only CDR3 DNA is held: 39 bases, read in frame from base 1. Reading the germline V gene gives CDR1 MNHNS and CDR2 SASEGT. Trimming removed 11 bases from V and 0 bases from J, leaving 13 bases between the germline ends.

Comment on this clone: No antigen is known for it. There are no base qualities to consult, and no much larger clone falls within one base.

Explained via the paper, the time point label denotes: week 5, during vaccination. Each vaccine dose was 300 ug of a 20-mer mutant IDH1 peptide in Montanide, given subcutaneously with topical imiquimod. Donors had newly diagnosed WHO grade 3 or 4 IDH1-mutant astrocytomas with loss of nuclear ATRX. The samples were drawn from NOA16, a multicentre, single-arm, open-label phase I trial in Germany that tested a mutant IDH1 peptide vaccine in humans for the first time. The DNeasy Blood and Tissue Kit was used to extract genomic DNA from EDTA blood for TCRB sequencing. The chain couples TRBV6-1 to TRBJ1-2, and perhaps TRBD1 as D gene, on 5 matching bases. This TCR derives from a man between 35 and 55 years old with glioma. The source material was PBMCs, sampled from a glioma patient whose treatment included an IDH1 peptide vaccine. The CDR3 region has the sequence CAGRDASNYGYTF. The DNA reads TGTGCCGGCCGGGACGCATCTAACTATGGCTACACCTTC.